This TCR beta chain came from a study of T cell changes during pregnancy in multiple sclerosis. This clone was seen once. Only in-frame clones appear in the TCRdb table, and some are missing; sequencing was by immunoSEQ multiplex PCR. The sample lists some 43,000 clones, roughly 90% occurring once. The V gene lost 1 base and the J gene lost 5 bases, with 15 bases spanning the gap. Germline CDR1 reads SGHRS; CDR2 reads YFSETQ. The CDR3 covers 15 residues. The sequencing here drew on peripheral blood, taken in the first trimester of pregnancy. The chain employs TRBV5-1 and TRBJ2-5; possible D gene TRBD1, 6 bases. The sequence was collected from a female donor in good health, enrolled as a control in a pregnancy study. CDR3: CASSLTPLGQETQYF. The CDR3 DNA reads TGCGCCAGCAGCTTGACTCCTCTTGGACAGGAGACCCAGTACTTC.